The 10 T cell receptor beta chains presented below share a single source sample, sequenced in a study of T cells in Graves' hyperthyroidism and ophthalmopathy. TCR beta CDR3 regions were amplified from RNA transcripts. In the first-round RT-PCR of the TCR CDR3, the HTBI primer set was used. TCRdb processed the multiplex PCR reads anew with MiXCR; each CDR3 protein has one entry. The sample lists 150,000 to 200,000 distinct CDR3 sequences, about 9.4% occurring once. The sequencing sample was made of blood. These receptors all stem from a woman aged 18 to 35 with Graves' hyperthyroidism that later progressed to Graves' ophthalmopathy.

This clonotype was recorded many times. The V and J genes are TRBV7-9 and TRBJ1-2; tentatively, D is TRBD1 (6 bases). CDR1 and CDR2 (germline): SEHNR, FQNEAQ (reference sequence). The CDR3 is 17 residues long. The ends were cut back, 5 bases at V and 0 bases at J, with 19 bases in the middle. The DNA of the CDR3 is TGTGCCAGCAGCAATAAGGACAGACCCATAGCTAACTATGGCTACACCTTC. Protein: CASSNKDRPIANYGYTF. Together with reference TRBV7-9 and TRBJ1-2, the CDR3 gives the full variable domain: DTGVSQNPRHKITKRGQNVTFRCDPISEHNRLYWYRQTLGQGPEFLTYFQNEAQLEKSRLLSDRFSAERPKGSFSTLEIQRTEQGDSAMYLCASSNKDRPIANYGYTFGSGTRLTVV.

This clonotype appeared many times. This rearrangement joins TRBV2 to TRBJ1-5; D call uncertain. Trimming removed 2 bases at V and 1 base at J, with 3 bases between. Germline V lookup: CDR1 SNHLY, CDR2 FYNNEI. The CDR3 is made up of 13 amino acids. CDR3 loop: CASSENSNQPQHF. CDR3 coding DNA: TGTGCCAGCAGTGAAAACAGCAATCAGCCCCAGCATTTT.

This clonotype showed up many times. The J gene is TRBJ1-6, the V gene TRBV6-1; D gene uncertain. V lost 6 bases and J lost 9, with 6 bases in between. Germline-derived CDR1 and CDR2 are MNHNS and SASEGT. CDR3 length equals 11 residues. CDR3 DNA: TGTGCCAGCAGCGATAGTTCACCCCTCCACTTT. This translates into CASSDSSPLHF.

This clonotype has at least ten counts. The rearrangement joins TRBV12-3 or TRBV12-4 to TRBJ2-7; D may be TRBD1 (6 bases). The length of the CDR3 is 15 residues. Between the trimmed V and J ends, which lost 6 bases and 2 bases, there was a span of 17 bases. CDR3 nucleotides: TGTGCCAGCAGCAAAAAACTCCGGGACACCTACGAGCAGTACTTC. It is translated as CASSKKLRDTYEQYF.

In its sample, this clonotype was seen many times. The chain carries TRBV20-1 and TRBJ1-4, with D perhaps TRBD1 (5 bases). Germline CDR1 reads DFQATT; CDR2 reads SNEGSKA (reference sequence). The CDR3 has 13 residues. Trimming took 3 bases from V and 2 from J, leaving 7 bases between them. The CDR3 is CSASSGTNEKLFF. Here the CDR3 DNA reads TGCAGTGCTAGCTCAGGGACTAATGAAAAACTGTTTTTT.

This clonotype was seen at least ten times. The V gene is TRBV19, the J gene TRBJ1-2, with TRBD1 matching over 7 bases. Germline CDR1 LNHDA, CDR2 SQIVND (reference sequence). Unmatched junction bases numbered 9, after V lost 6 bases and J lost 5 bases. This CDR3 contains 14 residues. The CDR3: CASRDRDRIYGYTF. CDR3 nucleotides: TGTGCCAGTAGGGATCGGGACAGAATTTATGGCTACACCTTC.

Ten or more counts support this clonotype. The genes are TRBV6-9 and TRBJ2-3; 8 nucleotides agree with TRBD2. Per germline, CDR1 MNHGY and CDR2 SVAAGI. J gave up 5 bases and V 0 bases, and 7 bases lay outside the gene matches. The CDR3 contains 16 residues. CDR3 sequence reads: CASSYSVAGSGDTQYF. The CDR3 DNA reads TGTGCCAGCAGTTATTCCGTAGCGGGGAGCGGAGATACGCAGTATTTT.

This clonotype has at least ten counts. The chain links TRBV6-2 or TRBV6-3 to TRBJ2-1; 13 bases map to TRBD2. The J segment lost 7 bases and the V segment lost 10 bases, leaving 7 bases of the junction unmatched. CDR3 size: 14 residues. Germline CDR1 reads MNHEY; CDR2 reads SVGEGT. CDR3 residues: CAIRTSGRENEQFF. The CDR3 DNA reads TGTGCCATCAGGACTAGCGGGAGAGAAAATGAGCAGTTCTTC.

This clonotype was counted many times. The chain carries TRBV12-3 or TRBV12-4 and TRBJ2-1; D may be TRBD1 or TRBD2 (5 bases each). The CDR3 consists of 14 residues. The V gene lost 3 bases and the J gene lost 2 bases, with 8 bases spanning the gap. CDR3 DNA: TGTGCCAGCAGTTTCGGGACCCCCTACAATGAGCAGTTCTTC. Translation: CASSFGTPYNEQFF.

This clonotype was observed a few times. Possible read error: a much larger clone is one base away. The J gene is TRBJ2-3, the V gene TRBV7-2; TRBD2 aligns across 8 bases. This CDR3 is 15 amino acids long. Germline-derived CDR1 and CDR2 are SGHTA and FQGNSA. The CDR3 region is CASSLTSGRTDTLYF. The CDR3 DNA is TGTGCCAGCAGCCTCACTAGCGGACGCACAGATACGCTGTATTTT.